Listed here are 11 T cell receptor beta chains from one sample, sequenced in a study of chemoradiotherapy in HPV16-positive cancers. Sequencing was performed with immunoSEQ multiplex PCR; in TCRdb, only in-frame clones are kept and a portion is missing. The sample lists fewer than 3,000 clones; about 80% were seen once. The sample consisted of tumor tissue, taken from a patient who underwent chemoradiotherapy. Receptor source: a human donor with HPV-associated anogenital cancer.

The DNA for the CDR3 is TGTGCCATCAGACAGAGAAAAAGCTCCTACGAGCAGTACTTC. It encodes CAIRQRKSSYEQYF. This rearrangement joins TRBV10-3 to TRBJ2-7; D is unresolved. Germline CDR1 and CDR2: ENHRY and SYGVKD. This CDR3 has 14 amino acids. The ends were cut back, 6 bases at V and 0 bases at J, with 12 bases in the middle.

The gene calls are TRBV4-2 and TRBJ2-1; 10 bases align to TRBD2. This CDR3 has 18 amino acids. The junction had 8 bases not matched to a gene; V was cut back by 1 base and J by 2 bases. Germline V lookup: CDR1 LGHNA, CDR2 YNFKEQ. CDR3 amino acids: CASSQVLAGGLTYNEQFF. CDR3 DNA: TGTGCCAGCAGCCAAGTGTTAGCGGGGGGCCTCACCTACAATGAGCAGTTCTTC.

The V call is TRBV18, the J call TRBJ1-1, with D tentatively TRBD1 (6 bases). Trimming removed 5 bases from V and 1 base from J, with 17 bases in between. The CDR3 is 16 amino acids. CDR1 and CDR2 (germline): KGHSH, LQKENI. CDR3 in DNA: TGTGCCAGCTCAGTCAATCCACAGGGAAGGAACACTGAAGCTTTCTTT. This encodes CASSVNPQGRNTEAFF.

CDR3 bases: TGTGCCAGCAGTGGGGACCGGGAAGCTTTCTTT. Translation gives CASSGDREAFF. V is TRBV7-9 and J is TRBJ1-1; TRBD1 might be the D (5 bases). The V gene lost 6 bases and the J gene lost 8 bases, with 10 bases spanning the gap. The CDR3 has 11 amino acids. Germline assignment: CDR1 SEHNR and CDR2 FQNEAQ (reference sequence).

V and J are TRBV7-2 and TRBJ2-3; D unresolved. The CDR3 has 16 residues. CDR1 SGHTA and CDR2 FQGNSA come from the germline V gene. With 1 base removed from V and 7 bases from J, the gap between germline ends came to 18 bases. The CDR3: CASSLEWAGYDYTQYF. The DNA for the CDR3 is TGTGCCAGCAGCTTAGAATGGGCTGGATATGATTATACGCAGTATTTT. Full variable domain (remainder filled in from reference TRBV7-2 and TRBJ2-3): GAGVSQSPSNKVTEKGKDVELRCDPISGHTALYWYRQSLGQGLEFLIYFQGNSAPDKSGLPSDRFSAERTGGSVSTLTIQRTQQEDSAVYLCASSLEWAGYDYTQYFGPGTRLTVL.

The rearrangement joins TRBV29-1 to TRBJ2-5, with no clear D. The J call may be incorrect, as the DNA end agrees better with TRBJ2-7. The CDR3 consists of 11 residues. Germline loops: CDR1 SQVTM, CDR2 ANQGSEA. Written as DNA, the CDR3 is TGCAGCGTTGGGAGACCCTACGAGCAGTACTTC. It encodes CSVGRPYEQYF.

The genes are TRBV19 and TRBJ1-5; D unresolved. Germline V gene lookup returns CDR1 LNHDA and CDR2 SQIVND (reference sequence). V shed 3 bases and J shed 1 base, with 10 bases lying between them. This CDR3 has 15 residues. The DNA of the CDR3 is TGTGCCAGTAGTATGACACCGTCCAGCAATCAGCCCCAGCATTTT. Protein sequence: CASSMTPSSNQPQHF.

The chain couples TRBV5-1 to TRBJ1-2, with D perhaps TRBD1 (5 bases). The CDR3 has 13 amino acids. Per the germline V gene, CDR1 is SGHRS and CDR2 is YFSETQ. V dropped 0 bases and J dropped 2 bases, with 5 bases sitting between them. CDR3 sequence: CASSLGQNYGYTF. CDR3 DNA sequence: TGCGCCAGCAGCTTGGGACAGAACTATGGCTACACCTTC.

The genes are TRBV29-1 and TRBJ1-1; D gene uncertain. V was clipped by 7 bases and J by 4 bases, with 22 bases between them. The CDR3 has 15 amino acids. The germline V gene has CDR1 SQVTM and CDR2 ANQGSEA. CDR3 DNA: TGCAGCGCTCATCCCTCAACGGCCCGCGGCACTGAAGCTTTCTTT. Translating it yields CSAHPSTARGTEAFF.

V usage is TRBV7-9 and J usage is TRBJ2-3; unclear D gene. V lost 3 bases, J lost 0 bases, and 16 bases lay in between. The CDR3 extends over 17 amino acids. From germline, CDR1 is SEHNR and CDR2 FQNEAQ (reference sequence). CDR3 sequence (DNA): TGTGCCAGCAGCTTGCCTGGAGAACTGCCTAGCACAGATACGCAGTATTTT. This translates into CASSLPGELPSTDTQYF.

The V and J genes are TRBV28 and TRBJ2-3, with 9 bases that match TRBD2. Germline lookup yields CDR1 MDHEN and CDR2 SYDVKM. There are 14 residues in the CDR3. With V trimmed by 7 bases and J by 5 bases, 7 bases remained unmatched. Here the CDR3 DNA reads TGTGCCAGCAATCGTAGCGGGGGAGGAGATACGCAGTATTTT. This sequence encodes CASNRSGGGDTQYF.